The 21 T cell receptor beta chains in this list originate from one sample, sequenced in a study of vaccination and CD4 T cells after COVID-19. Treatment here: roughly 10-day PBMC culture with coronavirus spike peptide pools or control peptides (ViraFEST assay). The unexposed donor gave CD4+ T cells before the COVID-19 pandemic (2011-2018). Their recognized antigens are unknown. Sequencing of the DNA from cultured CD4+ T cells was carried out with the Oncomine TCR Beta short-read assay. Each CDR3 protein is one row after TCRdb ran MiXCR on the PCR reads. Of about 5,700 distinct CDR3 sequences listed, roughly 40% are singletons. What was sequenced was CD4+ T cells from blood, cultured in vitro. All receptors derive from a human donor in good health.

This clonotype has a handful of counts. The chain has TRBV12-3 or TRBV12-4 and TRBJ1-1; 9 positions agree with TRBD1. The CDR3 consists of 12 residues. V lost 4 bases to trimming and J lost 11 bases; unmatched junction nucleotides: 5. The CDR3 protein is CASSSGTGRAFF. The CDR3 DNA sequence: TGTGCCAGCAGTTCCGGGACAGGGAGGGCTTTCTTT.

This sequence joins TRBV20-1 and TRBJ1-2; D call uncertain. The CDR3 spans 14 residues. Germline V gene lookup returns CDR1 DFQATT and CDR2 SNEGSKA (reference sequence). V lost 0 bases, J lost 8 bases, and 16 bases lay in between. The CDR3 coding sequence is TGCAGTGCTAGAGATCTGAGGCGAGAGGAGGGCTACACCTTC. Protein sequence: CSARDLRREEGYTF.

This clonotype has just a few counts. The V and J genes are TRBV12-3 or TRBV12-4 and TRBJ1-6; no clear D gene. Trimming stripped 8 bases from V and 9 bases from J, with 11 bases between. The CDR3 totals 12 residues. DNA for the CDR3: TGTGCCAGCGCCGTAGGTAGTTCACCCCTCCACTTT. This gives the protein CASAVGSSPLHF.

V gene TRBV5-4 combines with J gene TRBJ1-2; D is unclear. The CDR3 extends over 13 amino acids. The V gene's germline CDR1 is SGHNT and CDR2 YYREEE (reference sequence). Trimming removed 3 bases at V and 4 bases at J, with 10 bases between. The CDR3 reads CASSSDSGYGYTF. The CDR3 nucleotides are TGTGCCAGCAGCTCGGACTCGGGCTATGGCTACACCTTC.

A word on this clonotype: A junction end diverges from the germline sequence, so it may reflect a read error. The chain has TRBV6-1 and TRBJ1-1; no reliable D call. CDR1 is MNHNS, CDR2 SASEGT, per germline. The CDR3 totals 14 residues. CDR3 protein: CASGDNPVNTEAFF. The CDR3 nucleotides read TGTGCCAGCGGTGACAACCCGGTGAACACTGAAGCTTTCTTT.

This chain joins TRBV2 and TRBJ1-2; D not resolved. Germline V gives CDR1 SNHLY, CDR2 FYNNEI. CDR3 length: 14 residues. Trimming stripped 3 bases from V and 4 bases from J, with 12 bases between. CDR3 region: CASSDRILTYGYTF. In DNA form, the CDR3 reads TGTGCCAGCAGTGACCGGATCCTAACCTATGGCTACACCTTC.

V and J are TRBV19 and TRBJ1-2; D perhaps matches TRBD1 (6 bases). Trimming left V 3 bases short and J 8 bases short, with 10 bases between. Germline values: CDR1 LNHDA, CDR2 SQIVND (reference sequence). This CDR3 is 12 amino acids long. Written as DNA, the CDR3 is TGTGCCAGTAGTATGGAGACAGGCGGCTACACCTTC. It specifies CASSMETGGYTF.

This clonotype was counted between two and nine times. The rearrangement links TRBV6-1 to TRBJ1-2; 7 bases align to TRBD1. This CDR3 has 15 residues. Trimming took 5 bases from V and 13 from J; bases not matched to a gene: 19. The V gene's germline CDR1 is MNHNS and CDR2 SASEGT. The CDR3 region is CASSPPPGTASLPTF. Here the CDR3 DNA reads TGTGCCAGCAGTCCGCCTCCCGGGACAGCCTCCCTCCCCACCTTC.

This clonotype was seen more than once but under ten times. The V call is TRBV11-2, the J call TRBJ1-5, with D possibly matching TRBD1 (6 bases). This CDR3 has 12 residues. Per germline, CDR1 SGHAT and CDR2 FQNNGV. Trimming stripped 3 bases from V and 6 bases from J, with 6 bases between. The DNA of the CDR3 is TGTGCCAGCAGCTTCAGGGGTCAGCCCCAGCATTTT. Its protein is CASSFRGQPQHF.

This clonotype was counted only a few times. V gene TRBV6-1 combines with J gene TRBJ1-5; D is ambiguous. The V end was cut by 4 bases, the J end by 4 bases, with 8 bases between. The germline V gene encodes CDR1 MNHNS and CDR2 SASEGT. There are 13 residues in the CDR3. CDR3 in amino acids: CASSGKRNQPQHF. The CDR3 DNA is TGTGCCAGCAGTGGGAAGAGGAATCAGCCCCAGCATTTT.

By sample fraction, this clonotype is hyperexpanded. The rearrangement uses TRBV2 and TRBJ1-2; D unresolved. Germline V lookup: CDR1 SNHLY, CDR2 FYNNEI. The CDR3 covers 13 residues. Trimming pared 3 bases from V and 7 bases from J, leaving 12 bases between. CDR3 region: CASSDMAVSGYTF. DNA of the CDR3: TGTGCCAGCAGTGATATGGCAGTGTCTGGCTACACCTTC.

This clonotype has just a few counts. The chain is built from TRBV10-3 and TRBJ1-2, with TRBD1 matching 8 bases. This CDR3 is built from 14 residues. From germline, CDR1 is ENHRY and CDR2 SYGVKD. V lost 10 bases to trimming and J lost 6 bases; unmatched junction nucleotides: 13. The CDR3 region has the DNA TGTGCCACGTATATGGGGGTGACAGGGGATGGCTACACCTTC. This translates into CATYMGVTGDGYTF.

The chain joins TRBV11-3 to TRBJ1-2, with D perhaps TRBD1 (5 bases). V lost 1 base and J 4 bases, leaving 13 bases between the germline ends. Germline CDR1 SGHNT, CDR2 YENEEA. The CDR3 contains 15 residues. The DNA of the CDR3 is TGTGCCAGCAGCTTAGTCCGACAGCCGCTCTATGGCTACACCTTC. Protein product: CASSLVRQPLYGYTF.

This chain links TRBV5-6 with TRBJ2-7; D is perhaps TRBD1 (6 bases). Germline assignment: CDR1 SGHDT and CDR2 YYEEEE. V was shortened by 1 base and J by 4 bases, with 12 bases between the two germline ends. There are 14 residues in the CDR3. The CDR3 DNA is TGTGCCAGCAGCTTGAGCGCAGGGGATTACGAGCAGTACTTC. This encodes CASSLSAGDYEQYF.

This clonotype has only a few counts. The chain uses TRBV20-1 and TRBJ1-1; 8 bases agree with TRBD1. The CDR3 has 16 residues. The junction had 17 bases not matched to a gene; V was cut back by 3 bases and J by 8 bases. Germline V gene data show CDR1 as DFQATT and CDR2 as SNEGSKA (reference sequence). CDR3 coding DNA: TGCAGTGCTAGCCAACTTGGGACAGGTCAATTCAGGGAAGCTTTCTTT. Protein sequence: CSASQLGTGQFREAFF.

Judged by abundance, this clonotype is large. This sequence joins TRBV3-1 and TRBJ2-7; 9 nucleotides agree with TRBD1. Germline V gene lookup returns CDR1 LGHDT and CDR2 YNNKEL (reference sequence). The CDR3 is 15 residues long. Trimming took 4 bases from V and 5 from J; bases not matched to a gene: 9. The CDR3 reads CASSRLGTGLDEQYF. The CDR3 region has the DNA TGTGCCAGCAGCCGCCTTGGGACAGGGCTGGACGAGCAGTACTTC.

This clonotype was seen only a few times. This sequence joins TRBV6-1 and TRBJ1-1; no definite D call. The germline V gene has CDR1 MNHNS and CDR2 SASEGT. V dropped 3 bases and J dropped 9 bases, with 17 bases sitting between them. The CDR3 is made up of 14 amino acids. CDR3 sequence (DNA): TGTGCCAGCAGTGACCTAGTGACGTGGATTAAAGCTTTCTTT. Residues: CASSDLVTWIKAFF.

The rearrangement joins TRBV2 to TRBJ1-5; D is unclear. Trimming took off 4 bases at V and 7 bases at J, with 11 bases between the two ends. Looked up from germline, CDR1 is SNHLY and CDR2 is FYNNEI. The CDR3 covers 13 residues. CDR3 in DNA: TGTGCCAGCAGTGTCGGCGGAAACCAGCCCCAGCATTTT. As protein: CASSVGGNQPQHF.

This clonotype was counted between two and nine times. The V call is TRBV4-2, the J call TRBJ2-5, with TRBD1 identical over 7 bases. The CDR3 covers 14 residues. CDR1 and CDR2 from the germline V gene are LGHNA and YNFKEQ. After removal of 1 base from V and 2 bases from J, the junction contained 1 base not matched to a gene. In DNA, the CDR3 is TGTGCCAGCAGCCAAGGGACAGGACAAGAGACCCAGTACTTC. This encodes CASSQGTGQETQYF.

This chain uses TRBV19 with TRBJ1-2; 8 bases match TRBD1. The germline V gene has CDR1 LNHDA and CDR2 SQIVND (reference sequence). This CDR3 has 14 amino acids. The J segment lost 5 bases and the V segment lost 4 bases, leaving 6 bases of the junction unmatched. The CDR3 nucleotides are TGTGCCAGTAGTAATCCGGGACAGGAATATGGCTACACCTTC. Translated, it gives CASSNPGQEYGYTF.

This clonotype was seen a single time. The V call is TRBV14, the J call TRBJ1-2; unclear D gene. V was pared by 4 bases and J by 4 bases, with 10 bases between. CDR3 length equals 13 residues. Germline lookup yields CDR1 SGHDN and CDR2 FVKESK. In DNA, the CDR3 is TGTGCCAGCAGCCCGGGAGTATCCTATGGCTACACCTTC. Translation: CASSPGVSYGYTF.